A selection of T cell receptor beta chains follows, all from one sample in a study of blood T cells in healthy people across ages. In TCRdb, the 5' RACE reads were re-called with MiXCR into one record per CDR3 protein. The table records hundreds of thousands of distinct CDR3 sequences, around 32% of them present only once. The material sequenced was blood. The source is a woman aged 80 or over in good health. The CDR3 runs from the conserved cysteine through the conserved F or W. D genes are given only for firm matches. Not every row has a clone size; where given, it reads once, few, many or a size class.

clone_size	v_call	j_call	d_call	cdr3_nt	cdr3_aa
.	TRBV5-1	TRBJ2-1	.	TGCGCCAGCAGCTTGCACACCCAGGGGCCGAGCTCCTACAATGAGCAGTTCTTC	CASSLHTQGPSSYNEQFF
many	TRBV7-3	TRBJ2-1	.	TGTGCCAGCAGCTTCCGGGGTGCGTCCTACAATGAGCAGTTCTTC	CASSFRGASYNEQFF
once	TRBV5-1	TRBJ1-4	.	TGCGCCAGCAGCTTGGTGGGGGATGAAAAACCGTTTTTT	CASSLVGDEKPFF
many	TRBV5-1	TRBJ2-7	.	TGCGCCAGCAGCTTGCAAACAGGGGCGGGGTACGAGCAGTACTTC	CASSLQTGAGYEQYF
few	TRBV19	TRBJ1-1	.	TGTGCCAGTAGGGGCCAGGGGATAGCTTTCTTT	CASRGQGIAFF
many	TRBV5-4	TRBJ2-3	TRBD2	TGTGCCAGCAGCAGCCGTAGCGGGATTAGGACAGATACGCAGTATTTT	CASSSRSGIRTDTQYF
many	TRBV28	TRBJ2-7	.	TGTGCCAGCAGTTTAAGTAGGTATACCTACGAGCAGTACTTC	CASSLSRYTYEQYF
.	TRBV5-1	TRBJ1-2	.	TGCGCCGGCAGCTCGAAGATTCAGGGAGATCGTGGCTACACCTTC	CAGSSKIQGDRGYTF
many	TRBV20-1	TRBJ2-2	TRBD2	TGCAGTGCTAGAGCCCAGCGGGGGGCCCTGAACACCGGGGAGCTGTTTTTT	CSARAQRGALNTGELFF
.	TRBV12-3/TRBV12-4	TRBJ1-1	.	TGTGCCAGCATTCATCGGCGGGGTGAAGCTTTCTTT	CASIHRRGEAFF
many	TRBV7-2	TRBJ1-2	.	TGTGCCAGCAGCTTAGAGGGACTCCTCTATGGCTACACCTTC	CASSLEGLLYGYTF
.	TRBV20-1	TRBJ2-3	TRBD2	TGCAGTGCTAGGCTTTCGGGGCGGGAGCCAGATACGCAGTATTTT	CSARLSGREPDTQYF
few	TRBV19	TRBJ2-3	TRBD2	TGTGCCAGTAGTATGGGCGGGGGAGATACGCAGTATTTT	CASSMGGGDTQYF
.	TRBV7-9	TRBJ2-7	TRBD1	TGTGCCAGCAGAATGGGACAGACCTACGAGCAGTACTTC	CASRMGQTYEQYF
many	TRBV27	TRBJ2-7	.	TGTGCCAGCAGTTTATCGACCACCTACGAGCAGTACTTC	CASSLSTTYEQYF
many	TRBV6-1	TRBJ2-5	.	TGTGCCAGCAGATTCGGGGAGACCCAGTACTTC	CASRFGETQYF
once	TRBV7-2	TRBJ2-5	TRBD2	TGTGCCAGCAGCTTAAATAGCGGGAGCCGCAGGGGAGAGACCCAGTACTTC	CASSLNSGSRRGETQYF
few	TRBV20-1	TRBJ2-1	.	TGCAGTGCTAGCTACCGGACCGATGACAATGAGCAGTTCTTC	CSASYRTDDNEQFF
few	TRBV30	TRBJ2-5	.	TGTGCCTGGAGTGTCGGTGGGTGGGGGGAGACCCAGTACTTC	CAWSVGGWGETQYF
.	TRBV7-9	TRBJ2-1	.	TGTGCCAGCAGCTTAGCAGGGCATACCGGCGATGAGCAGTTCTTC	CASSLAGHTGDEQFF
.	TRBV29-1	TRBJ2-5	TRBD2	TGCAGCGCCATACTAGCGGGTCTCCAAGAGACCCAGTACTTC	CSAILAGLQETQYF
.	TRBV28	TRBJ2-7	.	TGTGCCAGCTTGGGGTGGAATTACGAGCAGTACTTC	CASLGWNYEQYF
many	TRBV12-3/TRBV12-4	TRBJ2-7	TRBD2	TGTGCCAGCAGGACCGGACTAGCGGGGGCCTACGAGCAGTACTTC	CASRTGLAGAYEQYF
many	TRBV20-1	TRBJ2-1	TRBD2	TGCAGTGCTAGAGATCCGGGACTAGCCTCCTACAATGAGCAGTTCTTC	CSARDPGLASYNEQFF
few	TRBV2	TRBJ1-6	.	TGTGCCAGCAGTGCCCCGGGAGGGTATAATTCACCCCTCCACTTT	CASSAPGGYNSPLHF
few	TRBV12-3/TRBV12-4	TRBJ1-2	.	TGTGCCAGCAGTTTGCGAGAGGACAATGGCTACACCTTC	CASSLREDNGYTF
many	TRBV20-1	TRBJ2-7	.	TGCAGTGCTAGAGGCCAGGGGCCCTACGAGCAGTACTTC	CSARGQGPYEQYF
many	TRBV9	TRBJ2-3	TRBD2	TGTGCCAGCAGCGTAGAAGGAATACTAGCGCATTGGAAAGATACGCAGTATTTT	CASSVEGILAHWKDTQYF
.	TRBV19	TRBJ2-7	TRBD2	TGTGCCAGTAGTATACCGGGACTAGCGGGGGGCAATGAGCAGTACTTC	CASSIPGLAGGNEQYF
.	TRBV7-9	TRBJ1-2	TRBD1	TGTGCCAGCAGCGCAAACAGGGGTAATGGCTACACCTTC	CASSANRGNGYTF
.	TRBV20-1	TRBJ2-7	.	TGCAGTACTAGAGGATCCTACGAGCAGTACTTC	CSTRGSYEQYF
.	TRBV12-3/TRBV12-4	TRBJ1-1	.	TGTGCCAGCAGTTTGTTGTTGGGCAGGTACACTGAAGCTTTCTTT	CASSLLLGRYTEAFF
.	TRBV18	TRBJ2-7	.	TGTGCCAGCTCACCACCGGAACCCTCGCGCTCCTACAGTGAGCAGTACTTC	CASSPPEPSRSYSEQYF
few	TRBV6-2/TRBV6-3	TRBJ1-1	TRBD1	TGTGCCAGCAGTCATCGACAGGGGAACACTGAAGCTTTCTTT	CASSHRQGNTEAFF
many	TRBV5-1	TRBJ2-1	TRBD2	TGCGCCAGCAGCTTACGACTAGCGGGGGGCCATGAGCAGTTCTTC	CASSLRLAGGHEQFF
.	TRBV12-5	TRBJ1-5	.	TGTGCTAGTGGTTGGGGGACCGGGTCTGGCAATCAGCCCCAGCATTTT	CASGWGTGSGNQPQHF
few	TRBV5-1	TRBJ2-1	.	TGCGCCAGCAGCTTGGGAGGGGGGGCGAGAATAAATGAGCAGTTCTTC	CASSLGGGARINEQFF
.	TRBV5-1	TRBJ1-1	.	TGCGCCAGCAGCTTGGGCCCCCTCCATGGTGAAGCTTTCTTT	CASSLGPLHGEAFF
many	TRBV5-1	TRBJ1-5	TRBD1	TGCGCCAGCAGCGACCAGGGGGCGCCGTACCAGCCCCAGCATTTT	CASSDQGAPYQPQHF
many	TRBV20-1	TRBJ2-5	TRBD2	TGCAGTGCCCTAGGGCTAGCGGGGGTGGCAGGAGAGACCCAGTACTTC	CSALGLAGVAGETQYF
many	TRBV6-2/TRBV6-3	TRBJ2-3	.	TGTGCCAGCAGTGACCCGGGACATGATACGCAGTATTTT	CASSDPGHDTQYF
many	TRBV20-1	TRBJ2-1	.	TGCAGTGCTAGAGGGCAACACGATGAGCAGTTCTTC	CSARGQHDEQFF
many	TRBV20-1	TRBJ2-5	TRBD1	TGCAGTGCTAGATCAGGACAGGGGTCTTTAGAGACCCAGTACTTC	CSARSGQGSLETQYF
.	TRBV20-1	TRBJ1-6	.	TGCAGTGCCCCCCAACTTACGGATAATTCACCCCTCCACTTT	CSAPQLTDNSPLHF
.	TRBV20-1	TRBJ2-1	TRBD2	TGCAGTGCTAGAGATCGCCTAGCGGGGGGGCGGAATGAGCAGTTCTTC	CSARDRLAGGRNEQFF
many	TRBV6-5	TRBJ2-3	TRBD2	TGTGCCAGCAGTCGCCTTGGGAGCGGGAATCCTACTGCTACGCAGTATTTT	CASSRLGSGNPTATQYF
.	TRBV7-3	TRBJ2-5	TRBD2	TGTGCCAGCAGCTTAACACCCAGCGGGGGACAGACCCAGTACTTC	CASSLTPSGGQTQYF
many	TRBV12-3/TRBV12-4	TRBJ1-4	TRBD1	TGTGCCAGCAGTCCCAGGGACAGGGGGCTTAGAGGTAATGAAAAACTGTTTTTT	CASSPRDRGLRGNEKLFF
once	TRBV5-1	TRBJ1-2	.	TGCGCCAGCAGCTCCCCCGACTATGGCTACACCTTC	CASSSPDYGYTF